The 7 T cell receptor beta chains given below trace back to one sample, sequenced in a study of blood T cells in healthy people across ages. Sample-barcoded 5' priming and a J-beta primer mix drove a second PCR of about 6 to 12 cycles. MiXCR, run by TCRdb on the 5' RACE reads, gives a single entry per CDR3 protein. This table has about a million distinct CDR3 sequences, roughly two fifths appearing once. Input material: blood. The receptors derive from a young man in good health.

The chain uses TRBV3-1 and TRBJ2-3; a possible D gene is TRBD2 (6 bases). This CDR3 region has 15 residues. The germline gives CDR1 LGHDT, CDR2 YNNKEL (reference sequence). V lost 5 bases and J lost 2, with 14 bases in between. CDR3 DNA: TGTGCCAGCAGCGAGAGTGGCGGGACCACAGATACGCAGTATTTT. This gives the protein CASSESGGTTDTQYF.

The genes are TRBV2 and TRBJ2-4; 9 nucleotides align to TRBD1. CDR3 length: 14 amino acids. V shed 7 bases, J shed 8 bases, and the junction held 9 bases outside the gene matches. Germline values: CDR1 SNHLY, CDR2 FYNNEI. CDR3 protein: CASTTGGSVDIQYF. CDR3 DNA: TGTGCCAGCACCACAGGGGGCTCCGTGGACATTCAGTACTTC.

In regard to this clonotype: The germline gene is not matched at one end of the junction; a read error may be the cause. The rearrangement joins TRBV7-3 to TRBJ2-1, with a tentative D call TRBD2 (5 bases). The CDR3 runs to 13 residues. CDR1 and CDR2 from the germline V gene are SGHTA and FQGTGA. The CDR3 nucleotides are TGTGCCAGCAGCCTCGGACTCAACAATGGGCAGTTCTTC. This gives the protein CASSLGLNNGQFF.

V is TRBV3-1 and J is TRBJ1-6, with D unresolved. V lost 3 bases to trimming and J lost 8 bases, with 14 bases between them. This CDR3 has 15 amino acids. Germline-derived CDR1 and CDR2 are LGHDT and YNNKEL (reference sequence). DNA for the CDR3: TGTGCCAGCAGCCACGGTGGGATTGTCGATTCACCCCTCCACTTT. Amino acid sequence: CASSHGGIVDSPLHF.

Details on this clonotype: Compared with germline, one end of the junction differs, possibly owing to a read error. This chain connects TRBV6-6 to TRBJ2-3; D may be TRBD2 (6 bases). Germline loops: CDR1 MNHNY, CDR2 SVGAGI (reference sequence). This CDR3 has 16 residues. The CDR3 reads CASSYLGDTSTDMQYF. The CDR3 DNA is TGTGCCAGCAGTTACTTGGGAGATACTAGCACAGATATGCAGTATTTT.

This clonotype was observed a few times. The J gene is TRBJ2-5, the V gene TRBV5-1; 7 nucleotides align to TRBD1. The CDR3 contains 14 residues. J gave up 11 bases and V 4 bases, and 14 bases lay outside the gene matches. Germline loops: CDR1 SGHRS, CDR2 YFSETQ. DNA for the CDR3: TGCGCCAGCAGCACTAGGGACAGTCCCAATGAGCAGTACTTC. This gives the protein CASSTRDSPNEQYF.

This chain joins TRBV21-1 and TRBJ2-7; the table's D call TRBD2 went unverified against the DNA. TRBV21-1 is a listed pseudogene. The CDR3 runs to 13 residues. The CDR3 DNA follows: TGTGCCAGCAGCAAACGGACTTCCTACGAGCAGTACTTC. Translated, it gives CASSKRTSYEQYF.